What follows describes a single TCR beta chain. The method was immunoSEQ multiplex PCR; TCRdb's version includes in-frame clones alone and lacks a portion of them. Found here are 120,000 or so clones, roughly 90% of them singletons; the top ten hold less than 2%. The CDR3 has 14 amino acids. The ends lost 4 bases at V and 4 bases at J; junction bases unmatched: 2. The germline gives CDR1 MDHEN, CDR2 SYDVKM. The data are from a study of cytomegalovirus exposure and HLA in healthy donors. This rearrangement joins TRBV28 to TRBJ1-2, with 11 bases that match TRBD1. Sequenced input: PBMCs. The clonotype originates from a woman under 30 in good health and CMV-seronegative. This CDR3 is CASSSGTGGYGYTF. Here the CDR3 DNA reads TGTGCCAGCAGTTCGGGGACAGGGGGCTATGGCTACACCTTC.